The T cell receptor beta chain under discussion was sequenced for a study of brain T cells in children with intractable seizures. Losses at the gene ends were 1 base for V and 2 bases for J; bases not matched to a gene: 4. This CDR3 spans 17 amino acids. In germline, CDR1 is MNHEY, CDR2 SMNVEV (reference sequence). The data were produced by immunoSEQ multiplex PCR, yet TCRdb's version contains in-frame clones alone and is incomplete. The sample contains 340,000 or so clones, more than 85% of which appear only once. The time point denotes: blood from clinic visit 5 months post-surgery; TSC patient then seizure free.

This receptor was taken from a boy in the first two years of life with tuberous sclerosis and intractable seizures. This specimen was peripheral blood, taken about 5 months after surgery. The chain employs TRBV27 and TRBJ2-3; TRBD1 aligns across 12 bases. CDR3 in DNA: TGTGCCAGCAGTTTATGGGGACAGGGGGCGTCCACAGATACGCAGTATTTT. This gives the protein CASSLWGQGASTDTQYF.